These 8 T cell receptor beta chains were sequenced from one sample in a study of blood T cell repertoires in COVID-19. Sequencing was performed with immunoSEQ multiplex PCR; in TCRdb, only in-frame clones are kept and a portion is missing. The repertoire consists of roughly 260,000 clones, with around 90% occurring once and the leading ten covering around 2%. The sample was PBMCs or T cells enriched from blood (not recorded which). These receptor sequences come from a woman aged 18-29 years who had recovered from COVID-19.

The chain links TRBV7-6 to TRBJ2-1, with no clear D. V was shortened by 4 bases and J by 4 bases, with 11 bases between the two germline ends. The CDR3 extends over 14 amino acids. Germline lookup yields CDR1 SGHVS and CDR2 FNYEAQ. The CDR3 sequence is CASSSSSQYNEQFF. The DNA for the CDR3 is TGTGCCAGCAGCTCCTCGTCCCAGTACAATGAGCAGTTCTTC.

The V and J genes are TRBV7-2 and TRBJ1-5, with TRBD1 matching 7 bases. Germline V gene data show CDR1 as SGHTA and CDR2 as FQGNSA. J was trimmed by 6 bases and V by 5 bases; bases with no gene match: 10. The CDR3 runs to 15 residues. CDR3 in amino acids: CASSIRTGVSQPQHF. The DNA for the CDR3 is TGTGCCAGCAGCATTCGAACAGGGGTCAGTCAGCCCCAGCATTTT.

V usage is TRBV28 and J usage is TRBJ1-5; 9 bases agree with TRBD1. The junction had 8 bases not matched to a gene; V was cut back by 7 bases and J by 7 bases. Germline V gene sequence: CDR1 MDHEN, CDR2 SYDVKM. CDR3 length: 14 residues. CDR3 sequence: CASTYGQGSQPQHF. The CDR3 nucleotides are TGTGCCAGCACGTACGGACAGGGGAGCCAGCCCCAGCATTTT. Drawing the rest from reference TRBV28 and TRBJ1-5, the complete variable domain is DVKVTQSSRYLVKRTGEKVFLECVQDMDHENMFWYRQDPGLGLRLIYFSYDVKMKEKGDIPEGYSVSREKKERFSLILESASTNQTSMYLCASTYGQGSQPQHFGDGTRLSIL.

The chain employs TRBV9 and TRBJ1-2; D is undetermined. The ends were cut back, 0 bases at V and 0 bases at J, with 6 bases in the middle. This CDR3 region has 14 residues. CDR1 and CDR2 (germline): SGDLS, YYNGEE. CDR3 protein: CASSVDTANYGYTF. DNA for the CDR3: TGTGCCAGCAGCGTAGACACAGCTAACTATGGCTACACCTTC.

The J gene is TRBJ1-1, the V gene TRBV12-3 or TRBV12-4; D is undetermined. CDR3 length: 13 residues. Trimming removed 3 bases from V and 1 base from J, with 6 bases in between. The CDR3: CASSFLENTEAFF. The CDR3, as DNA: TGTGCCAGCAGTTTTCTAGAGAACACTGAAGCTTTCTTT.

The chain recombines TRBV4-3 with TRBJ1-4; D perhaps matches TRBD1 (5 bases). The CDR3 totals 13 residues. The germline V gene encodes CDR1 LGHNA and CDR2 YSLEER. Trimming took off 0 bases at V and 10 bases at J, with 9 bases between the two ends. The CDR3 sequence is CASSQERQRKLFF. DNA for the CDR3: TGCGCCAGCAGCCAAGAAAGACAGCGAAAACTGTTTTTT.

The chain has TRBV12-3 or TRBV12-4 and TRBJ1-1; the D is unclear. This CDR3 contains 13 residues. V was pared by 4 bases and J by 1 base, with 7 bases between. The CDR3 sequence is CASSSRENTEAFF. CDR3 coding DNA: TGTGCCAGCAGTTCACGGGAGAACACTGAAGCTTTCTTT.

V usage is TRBV4-1 and J usage is TRBJ2-4; D gene uncertain. Germline lookup yields CDR1 MGHRA and CDR2 YSYEKL. The ends were cut back, 0 bases at V and 8 bases at J, with 8 bases in the middle. The CDR3 totals 13 residues. In DNA form, the CDR3 reads TGCGCCAGCAGCCAAGACAGCGAGGACATTCAGTACTTC. Amino acid sequence: CASSQDSEDIQYF.